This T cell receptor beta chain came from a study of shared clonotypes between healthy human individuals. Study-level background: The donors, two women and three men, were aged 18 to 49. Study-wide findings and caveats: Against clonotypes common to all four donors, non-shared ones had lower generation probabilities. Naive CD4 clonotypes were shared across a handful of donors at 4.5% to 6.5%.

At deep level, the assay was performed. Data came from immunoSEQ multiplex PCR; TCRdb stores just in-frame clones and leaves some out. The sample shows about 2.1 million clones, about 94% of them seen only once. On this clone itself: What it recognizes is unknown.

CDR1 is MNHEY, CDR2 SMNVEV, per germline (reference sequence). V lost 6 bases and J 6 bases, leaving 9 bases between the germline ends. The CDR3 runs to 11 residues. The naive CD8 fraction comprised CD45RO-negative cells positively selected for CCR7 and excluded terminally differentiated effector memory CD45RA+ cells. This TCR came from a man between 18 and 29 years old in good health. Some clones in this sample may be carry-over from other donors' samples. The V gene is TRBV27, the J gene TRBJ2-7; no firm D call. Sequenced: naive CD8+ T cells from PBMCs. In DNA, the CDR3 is TGTGCCAGCAGGGACGGTACCGAGCAGTACTTC. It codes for CASRDGTEQYF.